Each of the 10 T cell receptor beta chains below was sequenced from the same sample in a study of T cell responses to AZD1222 COVID-19 vaccine. Sequenced by immunoSEQ multiplex PCR; TCRdb stores in-frame clones only, minus some. The sample yields 65,000 to 85,000 clones, roughly nine tenths seen once. The specimen was peripheral blood, collected on day 0 of AZD1222 vaccination. The receptor set was obtained from an adult in good health.

In its sample, this clone was seen once. V gene TRBV7-2 combines with J gene TRBJ1-2; no definite D call. V lost 1 base and J lost 8, with 17 bases in between. The CDR3 length is 15 residues. Per the germline V gene, CDR1 is SGHTA and CDR2 is FQGNSA. The CDR3 region is CASSLGVGNLIGYTF. Here the CDR3 DNA reads TGTGCCAGCAGCTTAGGCGTCGGGAATCTAATCGGCTACACCTTC.

CDR3 DNA sequence: TGTGCCAGTAGCGTGGGGACAGGCAGCAATCAGCCCCAGCATTTT. It translates to CASSVGTGSNQPQHF. The chain couples TRBV19 to TRBJ1-5; 8 bases match TRBD1. J lost 1 base, V lost 6 bases, and 5 bases had no gene match. The CDR3 sequence is 15 residues long. The germline V gene encodes CDR1 LNHDA and CDR2 SQIVND (reference sequence).

This chain uses TRBV6-1 with TRBJ1-2, with 11 bases identical to TRBD1. The length of the CDR3 is 15 residues. Germline V lookup: CDR1 MNHNS, CDR2 SASEGT. The J segment lost 4 bases and the V segment lost 2 bases, leaving 3 bases of the junction unmatched. This CDR3 reads CASSERTGGGYGYTF. CDR3 coding DNA: TGTGCCAGCAGTGAACGGACAGGGGGCGGCTATGGCTACACCTTC.

This clone was observed a single time. V usage is TRBV15 and J usage is TRBJ2-7; D unresolved. The V gene's germline CDR1 is LNHNV and CDR2 YYDKDF (reference sequence). This CDR3 has 15 amino acids. V shed 1 base and J shed 9 bases, with 19 bases lying between them. CDR3 nucleotide sequence: TGTGCCACCAGCAGAGCAGGCCAGCCAACAAGGGTGCAGTACTTC. Protein sequence: CATSRAGQPTRVQYF.

This clone has just a few counts. The chain employs TRBV6-2 or TRBV6-3 and TRBJ1-2; TRBD1 matches at 11 bases. The CDR3 consists of 15 residues. V lost 4 bases, J lost 2 bases, and 3 bases stayed unmatched. From germline, CDR1 is MNHEY and CDR2 SVGEGT. The CDR3 nucleotides read TGTGCCAGCAGTTCCCGGGACAGGGGGAACTATGGCTACACCTTC. Translation gives CASSSRDRGNYGYTF.

The J gene is TRBJ1-1, the V gene TRBV28; a possible D gene is TRBD1 (5 bases). The CDR3 consists of 16 residues. Trimming took 2 bases from V and 1 from J, leaving 14 bases between them. Germline-derived CDR1 and CDR2 are MDHEN and SYDVKM. CDR3 DNA: TGTGCCAGCAGTTTACCCGGGGGTTGGGGGAACACTGAAGCTTTCTTT. Its translation is CASSLPGGWGNTEAFF.

The genes are TRBV5-1 and TRBJ1-3, with 8 nucleotides matching TRBD1. J was trimmed by 0 bases and V by 4 bases; bases with no gene match: 3. The CDR3 is made up of 15 amino acids. Germline V CDR1 and CDR2: SGHRS, YFSETQ. The CDR3, as DNA: TGCGCCAGCAGCAGGGGGACAGGCTCTGGAAACACCATATATTTT. Its protein product is CASSRGTGSGNTIYF.

Here the CDR3 reads CASSPLGGNKNIQYF. In DNA, the CDR3 is TGTGCCAGCAGCCCTTTAGGGGGGAACAAAAACATTCAGTACTTC. J is TRBJ2-4 and V is TRBV4-2, with D possibly being TRBD1 or TRBD2 (6 bases each). The V gene lost 4 bases and the J gene lost 3 bases, with 13 bases spanning the gap. CDR1 LGHNA and CDR2 YNFKEQ come from the germline V gene. This CDR3 spans 15 amino acids.

This chain joins TRBV11-2 and TRBJ1-2; D gene uncertain. The length of the CDR3 is 14 residues. CDR1 and CDR2 (germline): SGHAT, FQNNGV. The germline V and J ends were trimmed by 1 base and 0 bases, with 6 bases remaining between them. For the CDR3, the DNA is TGTGCCAGCAGCTTAGGGCAGGCTAACTATGGCTACACCTTC. Its translation: CASSLGQANYGYTF.

Notes on this clone: This same CDR3 is encoded by further DNA sequences in the sample. The J gene is TRBJ2-7, the V gene TRBV3-1 (or the pseudogene TRBV3-2); TRBD2 matches at 8 bases. This CDR3 contains 14 residues. The V gene end was trimmed by 1 base and the J gene end by 4 bases; junction bases not matched to a gene: 3. Germline V CDR1 and CDR2: LGHDT, YNNKEL (reference sequence). CDR3 amino acids: CASSQGGGGYEQYF. As DNA, the CDR3 is TGTGCCAGCAGCCAAGGGGGCGGGGGGTACGAGCAGTACTTC.